Each of the 27 T cell receptor beta chains below was sequenced from the same sample in a study of T-cell reconstitution after alpha-beta-depleted transplantation in children. A TCRbeta library incorporating unique molecular identifiers was prepared. TCRdb independently ran MiXCR on the PCR reads; one entry per CDR3 protein. Here the sample spans approximately 350,000 distinct CDR3 sequences, about an eighth being singletons. The sample here was PBMCs, taken from the stem cell graft. The receptors here all came from a human donor who donated a stem cell graft to a child with Fanconi anemia.

This clonotype was counted a few times. V usage is TRBV5-1 and J usage is TRBJ1-2; D is unresolved. Deletions cut 4 bases from V and 8 bases from J, with 12 bases between. CDR3 length equals 12 residues. CDR1 and CDR2 from the germline V gene are SGHRS and YFSETQ. For the CDR3, the DNA is TGCGCCAGCAGCCCAACGTCGGGAGGCTACACCTTC. Residues: CASSPTSGGYTF.

The chain carries TRBV13 and TRBJ2-3; 7 bases line up with TRBD1. This CDR3 has 16 amino acids. Germline CDR1 and CDR2: PRHDT and FYEKMQ (reference sequence). With 4 bases clipped from V and 0 bases from J, the junction kept 7 bases outside the gene matches. The CDR3 spells CASSSRGRGSTDTQYF. The CDR3 DNA reads TGTGCCAGCAGCTCGAGGGGGCGAGGGAGCACAGATACGCAGTATTTT.

This clonotype has only a few counts. The V and J genes are TRBV12-3 or TRBV12-4 and TRBJ1-1, with D perhaps TRBD1 (6 bases). This CDR3 contains 15 residues. V was trimmed by 8 bases and J by 0 bases, leaving 16 bases between them. CDR3 protein: CASASGQRMNTEAFF. The CDR3 nucleotides read TGTGCCAGCGCATCAGGACAGCGCATGAACACTGAAGCTTTCTTT.

V usage is TRBV24-1 and J usage is TRBJ2-1, with D perhaps being TRBD1 or TRBD2 (7 bases each). Trimming stripped 5 bases from V and 7 bases from J, with 11 bases between. CDR3 length: 13 residues. The germline gives CDR1 KGHDR, CDR2 SFDVKD. The CDR3 spells CATSVQGGNEQFF. The CDR3 nucleotides are TGTGCCACCAGTGTTCAGGGGGGGAATGAGCAGTTCTTC.

The sample holds a few counts of this clonotype. The CDR3, as DNA: TGCAGTGCTAGAGGACCAGGACCTTGGGGCTACACCTTC. Amino acids: CSARGPGPWGYTF. The rearrangement links TRBV20-1 to TRBJ1-2; no reliable D call. Trimming removed 1 base at V and 8 bases at J, with 14 bases between. Germline CDR1 reads DFQATT; CDR2 reads SNEGSKA (reference sequence). The CDR3 extends over 13 amino acids.

This clonotype was detected many times. The V call is TRBV7-9, the J call TRBJ2-5; unclear D gene. Between the trimmed V and J ends, which lost 1 base and 6 bases, there was a span of 3 bases. The CDR3 sequence is 11 residues long. Per germline, CDR1 SEHNR and CDR2 FQNEAQ (reference sequence). CDR3 DNA sequence: TGTGCCAGCAGCTTAGGAAAGACCCAGTACTTC. Amino acids: CASSLGKTQYF. Variable domain in full (rest from reference TRBV7-9 and TRBJ2-5): DTGVSQNPRHKITKRGQNVTFRCDPISEHNRLYWYRQTLGQGPEFLTYFQNEAQLEKSRLLSDRFSAERPKGSFSTLEIQRTEQGDSAMYLCASSLGKTQYFGPGTRLLVL.

The chain combines TRBV12-5 with TRBJ2-1, with D perhaps matching TRBD2 (6 bases). Trimming stripped 4 bases from V and 5 bases from J, with 15 bases between. Germline-derived CDR1 and CDR2 are LGHNT and FRNRAP. The CDR3 runs 15 residues. The CDR3 loop reads CASGSGLLKNNEQFF. In nucleotides, the CDR3 is TGTGCTAGTGGTTCAGGACTATTGAAAAACAATGAGCAGTTCTTC.

The gene calls are TRBV5-1 and TRBJ2-3; D is perhaps TRBD1 or TRBD2 (5 bases each). CDR1 and CDR2 from the germline V gene are SGHRS and YFSETQ. Trimming took 1 base from V and 4 from J, leaving 19 bases between them. The CDR3 extends over 17 amino acids. The CDR3 spells CASSLSWRVRTPDTQYF. CDR3 nucleotides: TGCGCCAGCAGCTTGTCCTGGCGGGTAAGGACACCAGATACGCAGTATTTT.

This clonotype was counted many times. The V gene is TRBV7-9, the J gene TRBJ1-5, with D unresolved. The CDR3 covers 13 residues. Trimming took off 2 bases at V and 3 bases at J, with 5 bases between the two ends. Germline V CDR1 and CDR2: SEHNR, FQNEAQ (reference sequence). The CDR3 coding sequence is TGTGCCAGCAGCTTACAGGACAATCAGCCCCAGCATTTT. As protein: CASSLQDNQPQHF.

This clonotype has only a few counts. CDR3 coding DNA: TGCGCCAGCAGCTTTAGGCCGCTGGACAGGGGGACGAACACTGAAGCTTTCTTT. Amino acids: CASSFRPLDRGTNTEAFF. This sequence joins TRBV5-1 and TRBJ1-1; 10 bases are shared with TRBD1. Unmatched junction bases numbered 11, after V lost 2 bases and J lost 1 base. CDR1 is SGHRS, CDR2 YFSETQ, per germline. This CDR3 is built from 18 residues.

There are many counts of this clonotype. The chain couples TRBV20-1 to TRBJ2-3; TRBD2 matches 8 bases. The germline CDR1 and CDR2 sequences are DFQATT and SNEGSKA (reference sequence). This CDR3 is 12 amino acids long. J was trimmed by 10 bases and V by 3 bases; bases with no gene match: 6. The CDR3 DNA is TGCAGTGCTAGTCCGACGGGGGGGGCGCAGTATTTT. This codes for CSASPTGGAQYF.

Many counts were recorded for this clonotype. The rearrangement uses TRBV18 and TRBJ1-5; TRBD1 might be the D (6 bases). V shed 6 bases and J shed 1 base, with 13 bases lying between them. Germline lookup yields CDR1 KGHSH and CDR2 LQKENI. CDR3 size: 15 residues. CDR3 in DNA: TGTGCCAGCTCTCGGGGACATCCAAGCAATCAGCCCCAGCATTTT. This codes for CASSRGHPSNQPQHF.

This clonotype has at least ten counts. The gene calls are TRBV10-3 and TRBJ1-1; a possible D gene is TRBD1 (6 bases). The germline V gene has CDR1 ENHRY and CDR2 SYGVKD. The CDR3 runs to 13 residues. The V end was cut by 0 bases, the J end by 6 bases, with 8 bases between. CDR3 loop: CAISESGGPEAFF. CDR3 coding DNA: TGTGCCATCAGTGAGTCGGGGGGCCCTGAAGCTTTCTTT.

This clonotype was observed many times. The rearrangement links TRBV24-1 to TRBJ2-1; TRBD2 aligns across 9 bases. V dropped 1 base and J dropped 5; count of bases not matched to a gene: 2. This CDR3 has 15 amino acids. Germline-derived CDR1 and CDR2 are KGHDR and SFDVKD. The chain's CDR3 is CATSDLASGDNEQFF. The DNA of the CDR3 is TGTGCCACCAGTGATTTAGCTAGCGGGGACAATGAGCAGTTCTTC.

The chain couples TRBV7-2 to TRBJ2-7, with D possibly TRBD2 on 5 matching bases. Per the germline V gene, CDR1 is SGHTA and CDR2 is FQGNSA. CDR3 length equals 13 residues. V lost 5 bases and J lost 3, with 11 bases in between. The DNA of the CDR3 is TGTGCCAGCAGCAGGACTGTACACTACGAGCAGTACGTC. It encodes CASSRTVHYEQYV.

The chain employs TRBV12-3 or TRBV12-4 and TRBJ1-3; 7 bases map to TRBD1. J lost 0 bases, V lost 3 bases, and 17 bases had no gene match. CDR3 length: 20 residues. CDR3 amino acids: CASSLAGTVGGGSSGNTIYF. CDR3 in DNA: TGTGCCAGCAGTTTGGCCGGGACAGTGGGGGGTGGGTCCTCTGGAAACACCATATATTTT.

This clonotype was counted only a few times. The V gene is TRBV7-2, the J gene TRBJ1-2; TRBD1 agrees at 9 bases. The junction had 3 bases not matched to a gene; V was cut back by 1 base and J by 6 bases. CDR1 SGHTA and CDR2 FQGNSA come from the germline V gene. This CDR3 region has 14 residues. CDR3 protein: CASSLGTGVDGYTF. The DNA of the CDR3 is TGTGCCAGCAGCTTAGGGACAGGGGTGGATGGCTACACCTTC.

This clonotype was seen a handful of times. This chain links TRBV4-2 with TRBJ2-1; 7 nucleotides align to TRBD2. After removal of 0 bases from V and 8 bases from J, the junction contained 10 bases not matched to a gene. In germline, CDR1 is LGHNA, CDR2 YNFKEQ. The length of the CDR3 is 16 residues. CDR3 loop: CASSQDWLAERDEQFF. In DNA form, the CDR3 reads TGTGCCAGCAGCCAAGATTGGCTAGCGGAGCGAGATGAGCAGTTCTTC.

This chain joins TRBV20-1 and TRBJ2-5; the D gene is possibly TRBD2 (7 bases). Trimming shortened V by 3 bases and J by 5 bases, and 16 bases separated the two germline ends. Germline-derived CDR1 and CDR2 are DFQATT and SNEGSKA (reference sequence). The CDR3 length is 14 residues. The CDR3 bases are TGCAGTGCTAGGGGGGGGGCCGGTCCGGAGACCCAGTACTTC. This sequence encodes CSARGGAGPETQYF.

This clonotype was seen only a few times. This chain uses TRBV20-1 with TRBJ2-1, with TRBD2 identical over 7 bases. Trimming took 0 bases from V and 2 from J; bases not matched to a gene: 10. The CDR3 is 17 residues long. Germline CDR1 and CDR2: DFQATT and SNEGSKA (reference sequence). CDR3 coding DNA: TGCAGTGCTAGAGATGCTGGGGGAGCGGGACCCTACAATGAGCAGTTCTTC. Translated, it gives CSARDAGGAGPYNEQFF.

V is TRBV12-3 or TRBV12-4 and J is TRBJ1-2; 7 bases align to TRBD1. V lost 5 bases to trimming and J lost 4 bases; unmatched junction nucleotides: 1. This CDR3 comprises 12 residues. The CDR3 nucleotides are TGTGCCAGCAGTGGGACAGTCTATGGCTACACCTTC. This codes for CASSGTVYGYTF.

The chain joins TRBV6-5 to TRBJ1-5; D not resolved. Trimming shortened V by 0 bases and J by 6 bases, and 9 bases separated the two germline ends. CDR1 and CDR2 (germline): MNHEY, SVGAGI. The CDR3 runs 14 residues. The CDR3 region has the DNA TGTGCCAGCAGTTACTCGATTGGTGGTCAGCCCCAGCATTTT. Translated: CASSYSIGGQPQHF.

V usage is TRBV29-1 and J usage is TRBJ2-1, with 9 bases aligning to TRBD1. From germline, CDR1 is SQVTM and CDR2 ANQGSEA. This CDR3 is 13 amino acids long. V dropped 4 bases and J dropped 9; count of bases not matched to a gene: 7. CDR3 nucleotide sequence: TGCAGCGTTGGGGGACAGGGAATAGGTGAGCAGTTCTTC. It translates to CSVGGQGIGEQFF.

This clonotype was picked up many times. J is TRBJ1-1 and V is TRBV7-9; no firm D call. This CDR3 is built from 11 residues. V dropped 1 base and J dropped 8 bases, with 5 bases sitting between them. Germline loops: CDR1 SEHNR, CDR2 FQNEAQ (reference sequence). CDR3 amino acids: CASSLVGEAFF. The CDR3 DNA sequence: TGTGCCAGCAGCTTAGTGGGAGAAGCTTTCTTT.

In this sample, this clonotype turned up a few times. V usage is TRBV12-3 or TRBV12-4 and J usage is TRBJ2-1; 8 positions agree with TRBD1. Losses at the gene ends were 7 bases for V and 4 bases for J; bases not matched to a gene: 3. The CDR3 length is 13 residues. CDR3 region: CASNRGAYNEQFF. DNA for the CDR3: TGTGCCAGCAACAGGGGGGCTTACAATGAGCAGTTCTTC.

The rearrangement joins TRBV20-1 to TRBJ2-1; D uncertain. CDR3 size: 11 residues. From germline, CDR1 is DFQATT and CDR2 SNEGSKA (reference sequence). The CDR3: CSPVSYNEQFF. The CDR3, as DNA: TGCAGCCCAGTCTCCTACAATGAGCAGTTCTTC.

This clonotype appeared many times. J is TRBJ2-7 and V is TRBV18; D is possibly TRBD1 (6 bases). Germline values: CDR1 KGHSH, CDR2 LQKENI. The CDR3 has 14 amino acids. V was cut by 3 bases and J by 1 base, with 10 bases left in between. CDR3 coding DNA: TGTGCCAGCTCACCGGCCAGGGGATCCTACGAGCAGTACTTC. As protein: CASSPARGSYEQYF. Using reference TRBV18 and TRBJ2-7 for the parts outside the CDR3, the full variable domain is NAGVMQNPRHLVRRRGQEARLRCSPMKGHSHVYWYRQLPEEGLKFMVYLQKENIIDESGMPKERFSAEFPKEGPSILRIQQVVRGDSAAYFCASSPARGSYEQYFGPGTRLTVT.